Each of the 2 T cell receptor beta chains below was sequenced from the same sample in a study of blood T cell repertoires in COVID-19. The repertoire was sequenced with immunoSEQ multiplex PCR; TCRdb's copy has only in-frame clones and lacks some. The sample holds some 250,000 clones; more than 70% are singletons and the top ten take roughly 8.6%. Sequencing used peripheral blood. These receptors were obtained from a man aged 35-49 years with active or convalescent COVID-19.

This clone occurred once. The chain couples TRBV18 to TRBJ1-3; perhaps TRBD1 as D (6 bases). Trimming cost V 1 base and J 0 bases, with 13 bases left between them. Germline CDR1 KGHSH, CDR2 LQKENI. The CDR3 is made up of 17 amino acids. The CDR3 DNA follows: TGTGCCAGCTCACCACGGGCCGGACAGAACTCTGGAAACACCATATATTTT. Its protein product is CASSPRAGQNSGNTIYF.

The count of this clone is one. The J gene is TRBJ2-5, the V gene TRBV11-3; D is possibly TRBD2 (5 bases). The germline V gene encodes CDR1 SGHNT and CDR2 YENEEA. Between the trimmed V and J ends, which lost 3 bases and 6 bases, there was a span of 14 bases. The CDR3 covers 14 residues. The CDR3 region is CASSFRDRVQTQYF. The CDR3, as DNA: TGTGCCAGCAGCTTTCGGGATAGGGTACAGACCCAGTACTTC. The complete variable domain, with remaining parts taken from reference TRBV11-3 and TRBJ2-5, reads EAGVVQSPRYKIIEKKQPVAFWCNPISGHNTLYWYLQNLGQGPELLIRYENEEAVDDSQLPKDRFSAERLKGVDSTLKIQPAELGDSAVYLCASSFRDRVQTQYFGPGTRLLVL.